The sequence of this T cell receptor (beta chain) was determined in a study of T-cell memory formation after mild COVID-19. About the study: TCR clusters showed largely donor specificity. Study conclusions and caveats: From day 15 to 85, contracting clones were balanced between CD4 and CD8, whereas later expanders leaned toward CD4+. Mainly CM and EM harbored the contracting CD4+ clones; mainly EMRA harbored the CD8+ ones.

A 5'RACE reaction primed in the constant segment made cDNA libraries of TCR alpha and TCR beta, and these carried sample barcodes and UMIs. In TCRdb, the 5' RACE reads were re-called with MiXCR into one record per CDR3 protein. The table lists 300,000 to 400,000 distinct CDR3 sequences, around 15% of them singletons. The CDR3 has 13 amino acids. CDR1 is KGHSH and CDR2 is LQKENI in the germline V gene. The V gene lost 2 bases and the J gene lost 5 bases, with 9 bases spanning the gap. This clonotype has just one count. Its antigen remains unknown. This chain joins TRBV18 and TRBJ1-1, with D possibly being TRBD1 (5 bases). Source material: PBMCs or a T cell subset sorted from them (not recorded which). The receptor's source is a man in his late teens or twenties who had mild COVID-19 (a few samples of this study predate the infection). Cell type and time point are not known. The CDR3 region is CASSPMEGTEAFF. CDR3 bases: TGTGCCAGCTCACCAATGGAGGGGACTGAAGCTTTCTTT.